This entry describes one T cell receptor (beta chain). Its target is unknown. Researchers built TCR beta libraries using quantitative 5'-RACE with molecular barcodes. TCRdb processed the 5' RACE reads anew with MiXCR; each CDR3 protein has one entry. This sample yields about 160,000 distinct CDR3 sequences, of which approximately 20% are seen a single time; about 8% belongs to the top ten. This record comes from a study of CD8 T cells in ankylosing spondylitis. The study's findings and limits: Within peripheral blood, clones linked to disease were CD8+ and relatively rare. Disease-linked clones reportedly showed significant enrichment in matched ankylosing spondylitis synovial fluid. A TCR beta motif made of roughly eight highly homologous variants seemed typical of ankylosing spondylitis blood.

Germline V gene data show CDR1 as LNHDA and CDR2 as SQIVND (reference sequence). V lost 1 base, J lost 14 bases, and 15 bases lay in between. This CDR3 has 14 amino acids. The gene calls are TRBV19 and TRBJ1-6; D gene ambiguous. The sequence was collected from a male donor with ankylosing spondylitis or in good health (not recorded which). Sequenced material: blood, either unsorted or a sorted T cell fraction (not recorded which). Here the CDR3 DNA reads TGTGCCAGTAGTATAGCCCCGACGGGAATTGCCCTCCACTTT. Its translation is CASSIAPTGIALHF. The whole variable domain, remainder taken from reference TRBV19 and TRBJ1-6, is DGGITQSPKYLFRKEGQNVTLSCEQNLNHDAMYWYRQDPGQGLRLIYYSQIVNDFQKGDIAEGYSVSREKKESFPLTVTSAQKNPTAFYLCASSIAPTGIALHFGNGTRLTVT.